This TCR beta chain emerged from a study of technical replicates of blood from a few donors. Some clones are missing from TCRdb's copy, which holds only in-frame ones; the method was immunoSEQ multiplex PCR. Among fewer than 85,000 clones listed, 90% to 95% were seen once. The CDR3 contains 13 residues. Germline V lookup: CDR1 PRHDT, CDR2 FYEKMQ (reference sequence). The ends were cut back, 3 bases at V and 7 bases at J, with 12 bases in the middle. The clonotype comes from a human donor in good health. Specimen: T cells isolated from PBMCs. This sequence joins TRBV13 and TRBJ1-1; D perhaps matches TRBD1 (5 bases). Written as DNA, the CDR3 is TGTGCCAGCAGCTTGCAGGGCCAACTTGAAGCTTTCTTT. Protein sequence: CASSLQGQLEAFF.